This TCR beta chain is drawn from a study of control samples from healthy donors and cancer patients. Measured with immunoSEQ multiplex PCR; TCRdb has only the in-frame clones, and not every one. This table has under 150,000 clones, 93% appearing once. By share of the sample, this clone is medium-sized. The V gene's germline CDR1 is GTSNPN and CDR2 SVGIG (reference sequence). V was trimmed by 1 base and J by 0 bases, leaving 8 bases between them. CDR3 size: 14 residues. The rearrangement links TRBV30 to TRBJ2-3, with D unclear. Sequenced input: PBMCs. The sequence was collected from a man in his fifties with head and neck cancer. DNA for the CDR3: TGTGCCTGGAGTGCGGGTCTTAGCACAGATACGCAGTATTTT. Protein sequence: CAWSAGLSTDTQYF.